A selection of T cell receptor beta chains follows, all from one sample in a study of blood T cell repertoires in COVID-19. The repertoire was sequenced with immunoSEQ multiplex PCR; TCRdb's copy has only in-frame clones and lacks some. The table has more than 100,000 clones, approximately 90% seen once. The sequenced sample consisted of peripheral blood. All receptors derive from a man in his forties with acute or convalescent COVID-19. CDR3s leave out the opening cysteine and the closing phenylalanine or tryptophan. The order of the fields is CDR3 length, J gene, D gene, V gene, CDR3 protein. A D gene is named only where the DNA matches it firmly.

12,TRBJ2-5,TRBD1,TRBV5-1,ASTHTGGGETQY
12,TRBJ1-2,NA,TRBV11-2,ASSLDPRGYGYT
11,TRBJ2-7,TRBD1,TRBV5-8,ASSLGQGDEQY
10,TRBJ1-3,NA,TRBV9,ASNRDENTIY
12,TRBJ1-4,NA,TRBV5-8,ASNLRGFGEKLF
12,TRBJ2-7,TRBD1,TRBV18,ASSRTGGSYEQY
12,TRBJ1-2,TRBD1,TRBV2,ASSLTGGGYGYT
12,TRBJ2-1,TRBD1,TRBV29-1,SVLTGSSYNEQF
12,TRBJ2-3,NA,TRBV6-6,ASMTGGRPDTQY
12,TRBJ1-1,NA,TRBV5-1,ASSSTGSRTEAF
14,TRBJ2-1,NA,TRBV7-3,ASSSNPTDSYNEQF
10,TRBJ1-2,NA,TRBV19,ASSPQGYGYT
12,TRBJ2-7,NA,TRBV5-6,ASSFPAGTYEQY
11,TRBJ1-2,NA,TRBV12-5,ASGLPGFYGYT
13,TRBJ2-5,TRBD1,TRBV11-3,ASSLTGEFGETQY
11,TRBJ2-7,NA,TRBV30,AWSPGSAYEQY
10,TRBJ2-7,TRBD1,TRBV7-6,ASSSPGGVKY
11,TRBJ1-2,NA,TRBV2,ASSEDGGRGYT